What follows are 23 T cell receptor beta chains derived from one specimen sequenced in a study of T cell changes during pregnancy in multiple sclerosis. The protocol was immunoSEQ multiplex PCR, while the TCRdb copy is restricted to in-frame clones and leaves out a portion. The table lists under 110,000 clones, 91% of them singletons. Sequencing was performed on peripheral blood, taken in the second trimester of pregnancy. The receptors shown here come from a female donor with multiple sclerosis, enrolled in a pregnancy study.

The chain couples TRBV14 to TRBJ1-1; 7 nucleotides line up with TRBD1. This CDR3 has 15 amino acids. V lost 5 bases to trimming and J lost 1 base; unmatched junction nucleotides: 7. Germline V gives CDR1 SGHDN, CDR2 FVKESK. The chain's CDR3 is CASSSRTGQNTEAFF. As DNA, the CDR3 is TGTGCCAGCAGCTCTAGGACAGGTCAGAACACTGAAGCTTTCTTT.

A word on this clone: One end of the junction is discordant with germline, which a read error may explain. CDR3 amino acids: CASSAGTGGTRGF. The CDR3 region has the DNA TGTGCCAGCAGTGCCGGGACAGGGGGCACGAGGGGATTT. The V call is TRBV2, the J call TRBJ1-1; 12 nucleotides line up with TRBD1. The CDR3 is made up of 13 amino acids. Per the germline V gene, CDR1 is SNHLY and CDR2 is FYNNEI.

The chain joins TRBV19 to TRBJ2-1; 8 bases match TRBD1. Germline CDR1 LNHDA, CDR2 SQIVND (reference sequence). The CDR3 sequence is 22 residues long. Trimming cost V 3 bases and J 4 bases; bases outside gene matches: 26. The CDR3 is CASSMVGGSGRRTGIGYNEQFF. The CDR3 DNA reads TGTGCCAGTAGTATGGTCGGTGGGAGTGGTAGGAGGACAGGGATAGGTTACAATGAGCAGTTCTTC.

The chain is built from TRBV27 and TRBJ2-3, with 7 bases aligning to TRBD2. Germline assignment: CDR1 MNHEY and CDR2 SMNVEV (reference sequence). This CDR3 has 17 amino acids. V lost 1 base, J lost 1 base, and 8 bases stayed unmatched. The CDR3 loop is CASSLLGFGRGTDTQYF. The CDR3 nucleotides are TGTGCCAGCAGTTTATTGGGCTTTGGGAGGGGCACAGATACGCAGTATTTT.

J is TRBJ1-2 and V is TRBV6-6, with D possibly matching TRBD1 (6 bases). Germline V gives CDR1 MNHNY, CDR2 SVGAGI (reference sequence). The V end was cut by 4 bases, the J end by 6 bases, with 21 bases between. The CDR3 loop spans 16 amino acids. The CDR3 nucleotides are TGTGCCAGCAGTTCTGGACGTCAGCGGACAGATCATGGCTACACCTTC. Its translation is CASSSGRQRTDHGYTF.

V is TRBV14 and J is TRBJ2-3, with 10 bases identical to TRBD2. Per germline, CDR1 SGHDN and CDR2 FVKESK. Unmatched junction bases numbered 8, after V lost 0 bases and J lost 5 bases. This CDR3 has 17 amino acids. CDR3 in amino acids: CASSQEVRLAGRDTQYF. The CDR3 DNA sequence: TGTGCCAGCAGCCAAGAAGTCAGACTAGCGGGTCGAGATACGCAGTATTTT.

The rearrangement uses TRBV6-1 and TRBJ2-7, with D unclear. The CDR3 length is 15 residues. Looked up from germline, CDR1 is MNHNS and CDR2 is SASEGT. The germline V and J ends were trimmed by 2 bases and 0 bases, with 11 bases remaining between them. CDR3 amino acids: CASSEISVSSYEQYF. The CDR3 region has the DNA TGTGCCAGCAGTGAAATAAGCGTCAGCTCCTACGAGCAGTACTTC.

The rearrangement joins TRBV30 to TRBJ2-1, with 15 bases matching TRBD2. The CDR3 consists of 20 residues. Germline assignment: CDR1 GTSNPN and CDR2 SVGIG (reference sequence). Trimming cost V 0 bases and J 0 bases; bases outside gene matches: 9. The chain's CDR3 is CAWSVQGLAGGPSSYNEQFF. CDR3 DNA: TGTGCCTGGAGTGTACAAGGACTAGCGGGAGGGCCGAGCTCCTACAATGAGCAGTTCTTC.

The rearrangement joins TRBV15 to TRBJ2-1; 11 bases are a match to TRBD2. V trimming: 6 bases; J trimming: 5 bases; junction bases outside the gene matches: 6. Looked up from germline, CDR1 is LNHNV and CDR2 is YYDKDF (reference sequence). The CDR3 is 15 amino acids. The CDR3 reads CATRQTSGTNNEQFF. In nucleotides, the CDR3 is TGTGCCACCAGGCAGACTAGCGGGACGAACAATGAGCAGTTCTTC. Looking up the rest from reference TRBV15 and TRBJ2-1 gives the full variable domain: DAMVIQNPRYQVTQFGKPVTLSCSQTLNHNVMYWYQQKSSQAPKLLFHYYDKDFNNEADTPDNFQSRRPNTSFCFLDIRSPGLGDTAMYLCATRQTSGTNNEQFFGPGTRLTVL.

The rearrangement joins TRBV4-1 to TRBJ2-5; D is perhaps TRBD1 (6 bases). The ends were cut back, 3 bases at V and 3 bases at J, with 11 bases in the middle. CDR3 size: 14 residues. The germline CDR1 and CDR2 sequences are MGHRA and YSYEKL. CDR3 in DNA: TGCGCCAGCAGCCATGTCCCAGGGGAAGAGACCCAGTACTTC. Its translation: CASSHVPGEETQYF.

DNA for the CDR3: TGTGCCAGCAGCCAAGTTATGACTAGCGGTCCCACCGGGGAGCTGTTTTTT. This translates into CASSQVMTSGPTGELFF. The chain couples TRBV4-2 to TRBJ2-2; TRBD2 matches 9 bases. This CDR3 region has 17 residues. V dropped 1 base and J dropped 4; count of bases not matched to a gene: 7. Germline V CDR1 and CDR2: LGHNA, YNFKEQ.

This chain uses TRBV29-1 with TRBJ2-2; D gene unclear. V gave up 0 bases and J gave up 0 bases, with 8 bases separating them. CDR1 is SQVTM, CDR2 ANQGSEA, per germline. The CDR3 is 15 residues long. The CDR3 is CSVEDLRANTGELFF. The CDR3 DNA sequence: TGCAGCGTTGAAGATCTGAGAGCGAACACCGGGGAGCTGTTTTTT.

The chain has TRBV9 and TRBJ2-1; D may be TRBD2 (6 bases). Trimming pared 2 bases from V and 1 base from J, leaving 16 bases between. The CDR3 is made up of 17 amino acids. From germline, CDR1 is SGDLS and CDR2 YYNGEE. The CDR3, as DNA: TGTGCCAGCAGCGTGGCCTTCGGAGGGGATTCCTACAATGAGCAGTTCTTC. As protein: CASSVAFGGDSYNEQFF.

In nucleotides, the CDR3 is TGCGCCAGCAGCTTGGCCTTCGGACTAGCCTACGAGCAGTACTTC. Amino acid sequence: CASSLAFGLAYEQYF. The chain is built from TRBV5-1 and TRBJ2-7; 7 bases agree with TRBD2. V gave up 0 bases and J gave up 2 bases; unmatched junction bases: 5. The CDR3 covers 15 residues. Per the germline V gene, CDR1 is SGHRS and CDR2 is YFSETQ.

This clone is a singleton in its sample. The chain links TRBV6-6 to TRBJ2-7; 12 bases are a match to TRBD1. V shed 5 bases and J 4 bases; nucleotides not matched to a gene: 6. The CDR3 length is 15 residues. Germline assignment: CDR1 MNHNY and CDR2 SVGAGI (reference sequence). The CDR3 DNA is TGTGCCAGCAGTCCGGGGACAGGGGGCTGGTACGAGCAGTACTTC. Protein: CASSPGTGGWYEQYF.

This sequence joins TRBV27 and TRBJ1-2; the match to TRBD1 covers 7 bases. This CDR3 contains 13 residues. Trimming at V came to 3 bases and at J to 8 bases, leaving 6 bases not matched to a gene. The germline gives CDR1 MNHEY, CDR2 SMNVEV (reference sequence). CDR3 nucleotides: TGTGCCAGCAGTTTTTACGACAGGGCCGGCTACACCTTC. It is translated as CASSFYDRAGYTF.

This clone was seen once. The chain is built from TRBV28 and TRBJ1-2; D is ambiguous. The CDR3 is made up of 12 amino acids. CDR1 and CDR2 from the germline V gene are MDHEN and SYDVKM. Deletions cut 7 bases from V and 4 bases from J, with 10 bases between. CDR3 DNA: TGTGCCAGCACCCCTGGCTTCTATGGCTACACCTTC. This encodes CASTPGFYGYTF.

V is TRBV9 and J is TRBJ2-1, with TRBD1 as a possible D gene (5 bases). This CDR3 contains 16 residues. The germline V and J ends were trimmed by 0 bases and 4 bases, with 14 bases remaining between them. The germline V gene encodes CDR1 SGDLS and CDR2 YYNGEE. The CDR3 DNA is TGTGCCAGCAGCGTAGGGGGCTCCATCGGGTACAATGAGCAGTTCTTC. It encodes CASSVGGSIGYNEQFF.

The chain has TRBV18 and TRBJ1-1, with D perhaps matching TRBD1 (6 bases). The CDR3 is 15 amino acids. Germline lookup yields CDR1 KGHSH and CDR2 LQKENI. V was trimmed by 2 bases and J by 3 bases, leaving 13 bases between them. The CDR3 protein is CASSPVLQGYTEAFF. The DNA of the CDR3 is TGTGCCAGCTCACCAGTCCTACAGGGATACACTGAAGCTTTCTTT.

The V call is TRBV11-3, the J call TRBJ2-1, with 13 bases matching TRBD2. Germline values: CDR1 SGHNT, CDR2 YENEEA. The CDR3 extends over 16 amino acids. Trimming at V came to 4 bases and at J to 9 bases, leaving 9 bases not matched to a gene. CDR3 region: CASSYSLAGGPREQFF. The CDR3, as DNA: TGTGCCAGCAGCTACTCACTAGCGGGAGGGCCACGTGAGCAGTTCTTC.

In nucleotides, the CDR3 is TGTGCCAGCAGCCAAGATCGGCTAGCGGGAGCCAATGAGCAGTTCTTC. It encodes CASSQDRLAGANEQFF. The chain couples TRBV4-2 to TRBJ2-1; 10 positions agree with TRBD2. There are 16 residues in the CDR3. V gave up 0 bases and J gave up 6 bases; unmatched junction bases: 5. Looked up from germline, CDR1 is LGHNA and CDR2 is YNFKEQ.

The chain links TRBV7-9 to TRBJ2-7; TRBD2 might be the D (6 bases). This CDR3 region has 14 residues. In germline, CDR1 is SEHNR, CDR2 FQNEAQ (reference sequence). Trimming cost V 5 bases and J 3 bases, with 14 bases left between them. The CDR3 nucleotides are TGTGCCAGCAGCCTCGGGGACTGGAGCTACGAGCAGTACTTC. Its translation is CASSLGDWSYEQYF.

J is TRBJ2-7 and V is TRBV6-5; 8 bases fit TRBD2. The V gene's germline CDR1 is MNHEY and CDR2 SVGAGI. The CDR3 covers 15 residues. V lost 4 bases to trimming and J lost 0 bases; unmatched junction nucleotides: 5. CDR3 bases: TGTGCCAGCAGTTCCCCTAGCGGGCGCTCCTACGAGCAGTACTTC. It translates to CASSSPSGRSYEQYF.